This TCR beta chain was recovered during a study of siplizumab effects on memory and regulatory T cells. Broader study findings: A major contribution to the alloresponse seemed to be made by naive T cells, which seemed more diverse than memory cells.

The method was immunoSEQ multiplex PCR; TCRdb's version includes in-frame clones alone and lacks a portion of them. The repertoire consists of fewer than 100,000 clones, with 94% occurring once and the leading ten covering around 0.33%. About this clone itself: Its antigen is unknown.

This CDR3 has 20 amino acids. The V gene's germline CDR1 is LNHNV and CDR2 YYDKDF (reference sequence). Trimming cost V 0 bases and J 0 bases; bases outside gene matches: 7. This receptor was identified in a human donor in good health. The sequenced material came from non-Treg CD4+ T cells sorted from blood. The genes are TRBV15 and TRBJ2-3; 15 positions agree with TRBD2. Here the CDR3 DNA reads TGTGCCACCAGCAGAGATGTGGGACTAGCGGGAGGACCCAGCACAGATACGCAGTATTTT. Amino acid sequence: CATSRDVGLAGGPSTDTQYF.